Each of the 13 T cell receptor beta chains below was sequenced from the same sample in a study of beta chain features in type 1 diabetes (dated by TCRdb to 2017 to 2018). What the research found in general, with its limitations: A moderate but significant shortening of TCRB CDR3 length was observed in type 1 diabetes patients in all four CD4+ subsets.

These receptors have no identified antigens. The library came from the immunoSEQ multiplex PCR assay. The entire amount of isolated RNA was reverse transcribed using the High Capacity cDNA Reverse Transcription Kit, so the sequenced TCRB transcripts were expressed ones. In its TCRdb copy, this immuneACCESS table keeps in-frame sequences only and misses some clones. Where compared with another copy, unresolved V genes explain less than half of these, and the others have no known cause. The table for this sample lists 300,000 to 450,000 clones; around 13% of them were counted only once. Around 0.01% of the sample goes to the ten largest clones. Sequenced material: naive CD4+ T cells from blood. Taken with the paper, the label for cell subset or site translates to: true naive CD4+ T cells. The origin of the receptors is a woman aged 18-29 years with type 1 diabetes.

The chain carries TRBV4-2 and TRBJ1-5; 9 bases match TRBD1. Trimming at V came to 3 bases and at J to 4 bases, leaving 7 bases not matched to a gene. CDR1 is LGHNA and CDR2 is YNFKEQ in the germline V gene. This CDR3 is built from 16 residues. Here the CDR3 reads CASSHRFGQGNQPQHF. The CDR3 region has the DNA TGTGCCAGCAGCCACCGCTTTGGACAGGGGAATCAGCCCCAGCATTTT.

This clone turned up a few times. The CDR3 here is CASSVAPTSGGDNEQFF. Here the CDR3 DNA reads TGTGCCAGCAGCGTAGCCCCGACTAGCGGGGGAGACAATGAGCAGTTCTTC. The chain has TRBV9 and TRBJ2-1, with TRBD2 matching 12 bases. The CDR3 consists of 17 residues. V lost 0 bases, J lost 5 bases, and 6 bases stayed unmatched. Germline lookup yields CDR1 SGDLS and CDR2 YYNGEE.

The table lists this clone with a few counts. The chain carries TRBV7-9 and TRBJ2-1; 8 bases align to TRBD1. The CDR3 sequence is 15 residues long. Trimming at V came to 5 bases and at J to 6 bases, leaving 9 bases not matched to a gene. From germline, CDR1 is SEHNR and CDR2 FQNEAQ (reference sequence). As DNA, the CDR3 is TGTGCCAGCAGCCCGACAGGGGCGGAGACCAATGAGCAGTTCTTC. Residues: CASSPTGAETNEQFF.

The V gene is TRBV18, the J gene TRBJ1-1; 8 bases match TRBD1. Germline V gives CDR1 KGHSH, CDR2 LQKENI. The CDR3 extends over 15 amino acids. Trimming at V came to 5 bases and at J to 3 bases, leaving 8 bases not matched to a gene. In DNA form, the CDR3 reads TGTGCCAGCTCATCAGACAGGGGACGCGACACTGAAGCTTTCTTT. It encodes CASSSDRGRDTEAFF. Full variable domain (rest looked up from reference TRBV18 and TRBJ1-1): NAGVMQNPRHLVRRRGQEARLRCSPMKGHSHVYWYRQLPEEGLKFMVYLQKENIIDESGMPKERFSAEFPKEGPSILRIQQVVRGDSAAYFCASSSDRGRDTEAFFGQGTRLTVV.

This clone has only a few counts. The gene calls are TRBV20-1 and TRBJ2-3, with TRBD1 matching over 7 bases. The CDR3 totals 11 residues. From germline, CDR1 is DFQATT and CDR2 SNEGSKA (reference sequence). V shed 6 bases, J shed 5 bases, and the junction held 2 bases outside the gene matches. CDR3 sequence: CSANRGDTQYF. CDR3 sequence (DNA): TGCAGTGCAAACAGGGGAGATACGCAGTATTTT.

V and J are TRBV6-1 and TRBJ2-1; 7 bases align to TRBD2. V shed 8 bases, J shed 4 bases, and the junction held 11 bases outside the gene matches. CDR3 length: 15 residues. CDR1 is MNHNS, CDR2 SASEGT, per germline. The CDR3 is CASWGGRNRYNEQFF. CDR3 DNA sequence: TGTGCCAGCTGGGGCGGGAGAAATCGTTACAATGAGCAGTTCTTC.

In its sample, this clone was seen a few times. The V and J genes are TRBV6-5 and TRBJ2-5, with a tentative D call TRBD2 (5 bases). CDR1 and CDR2 (germline): MNHEY, SVGAGI. The V end was cut by 2 bases, the J end by 5 bases, with 12 bases between. This CDR3 contains 14 residues. The CDR3 nucleotides read TGTGCCAGCAGTTACGCCGGACGCGGGGAGACCCAGTACTTC. Residues: CASSYAGRGETQYF.

This clone came up a few times. V usage is TRBV2 and J usage is TRBJ1-5; 7 nucleotides line up with TRBD1. Germline V CDR1 and CDR2: SNHLY, FYNNEI. The CDR3 loop spans 14 amino acids. With V trimmed by 4 bases and J by 3 bases, 3 bases remained unmatched. CDR3 loop: CASSAQGDNQPQHF. The CDR3, as DNA: TGTGCCAGCAGTGCGCAGGGGGACAATCAGCCCCAGCATTTT.

The V and J genes are TRBV4-3 and TRBJ2-7, with D possibly TRBD2 on 5 matching bases. Germline CDR1 reads LGHNA; CDR2 reads YSLEER. The CDR3 covers 13 residues. Trimming took 2 bases from V and 6 from J, leaving 11 bases between them. The CDR3 nucleotides are TGCGCCAGCAGCCAATTACTGGGGAGCGAGCAGTACTTC. Amino acid sequence: CASSQLLGSEQYF.

This clone was seen only a few times. The chain combines TRBV7-9 with TRBJ2-6; no firm D call. This CDR3 is 14 amino acids long. In germline, CDR1 is SEHNR, CDR2 FQNEAQ (reference sequence). V lost 5 bases and J 0 bases, leaving 5 bases between the germline ends. The CDR3 nucleotides are TGTGCCAGCAGCAGCCACTCTGGGGCCAACGTCCTGACTTTC. The encoded protein is CASSSHSGANVLTF.

The V call is TRBV5-4, the J call TRBJ2-2; possible D gene TRBD1, 6 bases. The CDR3 has 14 residues. Trimming took off 5 bases at V and 1 base at J, with 9 bases between the two ends. Germline assignment: CDR1 SGHNT and CDR2 YYREEE (reference sequence). CDR3 residues: CASRTDRNTGELFF. CDR3 bases: TGTGCCAGCAGAACGGACAGGAACACCGGGGAGCTGTTTTTT.

For this clone: The same CDR3 is also encoded by other DNA sequences in this sample. J is TRBJ1-2 and V is TRBV6-5; D remains ambiguous. Germline V gene lookup returns CDR1 MNHEY and CDR2 SVGAGI. Trimming pared 2 bases from V and 7 bases from J, leaving 5 bases between. CDR3 length: 11 residues. CDR3 loop: CASSYPGGYTF. The CDR3 DNA sequence: TGTGCCAGCAGTTACCCCGGTGGCTACACCTTC.

The rearrangement joins TRBV28 to TRBJ2-1; 7 nucleotides match TRBD2. V lost 5 bases and J lost 3; bases outside the gene matches: 4. This CDR3 region has 14 residues. The V gene's germline CDR1 is MDHEN and CDR2 SYDVKM. CDR3: CASSQTSYYNEQFF. The CDR3 nucleotides are TGTGCCAGCAGTCAGACTAGCTACTACAATGAGCAGTTCTTC. Full variable domain (remainder filled in from reference TRBV28 and TRBJ2-1): DVKVTQSSRYLVKRTGEKVFLECVQDMDHENMFWYRQDPGLGLRLIYFSYDVKMKEKGDIPEGYSVSREKKERFSLILESASTNQTSMYLCASSQTSYYNEQFFGPGTRLTVL.